What follows are 31 T cell receptor beta chains derived from one specimen sequenced in a study of blood T cells in healthy people across ages. Sample-barcoded 5' priming and a J-beta primer mix drove a second PCR of roughly 6 to 12 cycles. TCRdb redid the calling of the 5' RACE reads with MiXCR, one entry per CDR3 protein. This sample carries hundreds of thousands of distinct CDR3 sequences, 32% of them seen once, and the ten largest clones take 15%. The sample was blood. All receptors derive from a woman aged 80 or over in good health.

A note on this clonotype: Given a much more abundant clone one base away, this may be a read error. The V and J genes are TRBV18 and TRBJ1-2; D call uncertain. The germline gives CDR1 KGHSH, CDR2 LQKENI. The CDR3 extends over 13 amino acids. CDR3 in amino acids: CASSPKDGVGCTF. The CDR3 nucleotides read TGTGCCAGCTCACCCAAGGACGGCGTAGGCTGCACCTTC.

The table lists this clonotype with many counts. At one boundary the junction diverges from the germline segment, which might be a read error. This chain uses TRBV4-3 with TRBJ2-5, with D unclear. This CDR3 comprises 13 residues. Germline V gene sequence: CDR1 LGHNA, CDR2 YSLEER. The CDR3 is CASSRILQDTQYF. CDR3 nucleotides: TGCGCCAGCAGCCGCATACTACAAGACACCCAGTACTTC.

With respect to this clonotype: A much larger clone differs from this one at a single base, so this may be a read error. The genes are TRBV6-1 and TRBJ1-2; D is uncertain. Germline loops: CDR1 MNHNS, CDR2 SASEGT. V shed 4 bases and J shed 7 bases, with 19 bases lying between them. The CDR3 is 15 amino acids. The chain's CDR3 is CASSGAQAPFGGYTF. The CDR3 bases are TGTGCCAGCAGTGGAGCGCAGGCTCCGTTTGGTGGCTACACCTTC.

This clonotype has a handful of counts. The gene calls are TRBV7-6 and TRBJ2-2; possible D gene TRBD2, 5 bases. There are 15 residues in the CDR3. Germline V gene data show CDR1 as SGHVS and CDR2 as FNYEAQ. Between the trimmed V and J ends, which lost 5 bases and 2 bases, there was a span of 12 bases. The CDR3 DNA reads as TGTGCCAGCAGCCAAGAGGGTCACAACACCGGGGAGCTGTTTTTT. Translation gives CASSQEGHNTGELFF.

This chain joins TRBV20-1 and TRBJ2-3; D is uncertain. Germline lookup yields CDR1 DFQATT and CDR2 SNEGSKA (reference sequence). The ends were cut back, 6 bases at V and 2 bases at J, with 12 bases in the middle. CDR3 length: 13 amino acids. The CDR3 loop is CSAFYSSTDTQYF. In DNA form, the CDR3 reads TGCAGTGCCTTCTACTCTTCCACAGATACGCAGTATTTT.

This clonotype came up a few times. The gene calls are TRBV14 and TRBJ2-5, with 12 bases fitting TRBD1. The germline V gene has CDR1 SGHDN and CDR2 FVKESK. With 1 base clipped from V and 7 bases from J, the junction kept 10 bases outside the gene matches. The CDR3 contains 17 residues. The CDR3 region has the DNA TGTGCCAGCAGCCAAGCCGCGGGACAGGGGGCACGGGGGACCCAGTACTTC. Its translation is CASSQAAGQGARGTQYF.

This clonotype was recorded at least ten times. The chain recombines TRBV6-5 with TRBJ2-4; D perhaps matches TRBD2 (6 bases). V was clipped by 2 bases and J by 4 bases, with 12 bases between them. This CDR3 spans 15 amino acids. Germline CDR1 reads MNHEY; CDR2 reads SVGAGI. CDR3 DNA sequence: TGTGCCAGCAGTTACGCCCCCGGGGGTAAAAACATTCAGTACTTC. Its protein product is CASSYAPGGKNIQYF.

Ten or more counts support this clonotype. This rearrangement joins TRBV4-3 to TRBJ2-3, with 9 bases matching TRBD1. Trimming at V came to 1 base and at J to 3 bases, leaving 5 bases not matched to a gene. In germline, CDR1 is LGHNA, CDR2 YSLEER. The CDR3 has 16 residues. CDR3 region: CASSQGTGDLTDTQYF. The CDR3, as DNA: TGCGCCAGCAGCCAAGGGACAGGGGATCTGACAGATACGCAGTATTTT.

The V gene is TRBV20-1, the J gene TRBJ1-1, with D maybe TRBD1 (6 bases). The CDR3 runs to 12 residues. Trimming took 6 bases from V and 5 from J, leaving 13 bases between them. CDR1 is DFQATT and CDR2 is SNEGSKA in the germline V gene (reference sequence). As DNA, the CDR3 is TGCAGTGCCTACAGGGTTGGGACTGAAGCTTTCTTT. This codes for CSAYRVGTEAFF.

At least ten counts were recorded for this clonotype. The genes are TRBV6-6 and TRBJ2-7, with 10 bases matching TRBD1. There are 14 residues in the CDR3. V was pared by 6 bases and J by 4 bases, with 6 bases of the junction left unmatched. Germline CDR1 is MNHNY and CDR2 is SVGAGI (reference sequence). The CDR3 sequence is CASRPGQGRYEQYF. CDR3 nucleotide sequence: TGTGCCAGCAGACCGGGACAGGGGCGGTACGAGCAGTACTTC.

V usage is TRBV2 and J usage is TRBJ2-2; possible D gene TRBD2, 7 bases. The CDR3 is 15 amino acids. The V end was cut by 0 bases, the J end by 5 bases, with 10 bases between. Germline V gene sequence: CDR1 SNHLY, CDR2 FYNNEI. The CDR3 is CASSEAGGRTGELFF. CDR3 nucleotides: TGTGCCAGCAGTGAAGCGGGGGGGCGGACCGGGGAGCTGTTTTTT.

The chain couples TRBV4-2 to TRBJ1-2, with 8 bases aligning to TRBD1. The CDR3 sequence is 16 residues long. Germline V gene sequence: CDR1 LGHNA, CDR2 YNFKEQ. V was pared by 1 base and J by 7 bases, with 11 bases of the junction left unmatched. Here the CDR3 DNA reads TGTGCCAGCAGCCAAGCGGGCCAGGGGGCTTTTAGTGGCTACACCTTC. Protein product: CASSQAGQGAFSGYTF.

The chain is built from TRBV29-1 and TRBJ1-1; D gene ambiguous. This CDR3 is 11 amino acids long. Germline CDR1 reads SQVTM; CDR2 reads ANQGSEA. Between the trimmed V and J ends, which lost 4 bases and 5 bases, there was a span of 8 bases. CDR3 amino acids: CSVAPATEAFF. The CDR3 DNA reads as TGCAGCGTTGCCCCGGCGACTGAAGCTTTCTTT.

This clonotype has only a few counts. A clone one base away is much larger, so this may be a read error. The rearrangement links TRBV7-2 to TRBJ2-3; no firm D call. The germline CDR1 and CDR2 sequences are SGHTA and FQGNSA. CDR3 size: 11 residues. CDR3 region: CASSFIDAQYF. CDR3 bases: TGTGCCAGCAGCTTTATAGATGCGCAGTATTTT.

The gene calls are TRBV20-1 and TRBJ2-7; tentative D call: TRBD1 (6 bases). With 2 bases removed from V and 4 bases from J, the gap between germline ends came to 15 bases. CDR1 DFQATT and CDR2 SNEGSKA come from the germline V gene (reference sequence). The CDR3 totals 14 residues. The CDR3 sequence is CSARKPGHPYEQYF. The CDR3 DNA is TGCAGTGCTAGAAAACCGGGACACCCATACGAGCAGTACTTC.

The J gene is TRBJ2-1, the V gene TRBV20-1, with 11 bases lining up with TRBD1. The trim removed 3 bases at V and 7 bases at J, leaving 14 bases unmatched. The CDR3 spans 17 residues. From germline, CDR1 is DFQATT and CDR2 SNEGSKA (reference sequence). The CDR3 spells CSARSSLPGTGGNEQFF. In DNA form, the CDR3 reads TGCAGTGCTAGGTCTTCTCTCCCCGGGACAGGGGGTAATGAGCAGTTCTTC.

This clonotype was seen a single time. V and J are TRBV5-1 and TRBJ2-4; TRBD2 agrees at 9 bases. Gene TRBJ2-5 matches the end of the DNA better, so the J call may be wrong. Germline lookup yields CDR1 SGHRS and CDR2 YFSETQ. CDR3 length: 15 amino acids. The CDR3 DNA reads TGCGCCAGCAGCTTGGCTTTAGCGGGAGTCGAGACCCAGTACTTC. It is translated as CASSLALAGVETQYF.

The chain is built from TRBV9 and TRBJ1-3; TRBD1 matches 8 bases. Germline trimming cut 0 bases from V and 0 bases from J; bases unmatched to any gene: 5. Germline V gene sequence: CDR1 SGDLS, CDR2 YYNGEE. CDR3 length: 17 residues. CDR3 DNA: TGTGCCAGCAGCGTAGAAGCAGGGGGCCGCTCTGGAAACACCATATATTTT. Translation: CASSVEAGGRSGNTIYF.

This clonotype has just one count. The rearrangement joins TRBV5-1 to TRBJ1-1; a possible D gene is TRBD1 (5 bases). Looked up from germline, CDR1 is SGHRS and CDR2 is YFSETQ. The V gene lost 0 bases and the J gene lost 4 bases, with 10 bases spanning the gap. The length of the CDR3 is 14 residues. This chain's CDR3 is CASSLAGWSTEAFF. CDR3 nucleotide sequence: TGCGCCAGCAGCTTGGCAGGGTGGAGCACTGAAGCTTTCTTT.

Notes on this clonotype: Given a much more abundant clone one base away, this may be a read error. The chain employs TRBV6-2 or TRBV6-3 and TRBJ1-5; weak D call: TRBD1 (5 bases). From germline, CDR1 is MNHEY and CDR2 SVGEGT. The CDR3 has 13 amino acids. As DNA, the CDR3 is TGTGCCGGCAGACAGCACCTCAATCAGCCCCAGCATTTT. Its protein product is CAGRQHLNQPQHF.

This sequence joins TRBV7-2 and TRBJ2-7, with D tentatively TRBD1 (5 bases). Germline V gene data show CDR1 as SGHTA and CDR2 as FQGNSA. Between the trimmed V and J ends, which lost 1 base and 3 bases, there was a span of 10 bases. CDR3 length equals 14 residues. The CDR3 spells CASSLGDSGYEQYF. CDR3 DNA sequence: TGTGCCAGCAGCTTAGGAGACAGTGGCTACGAGCAGTACTTC.

Ten or more counts support this clonotype. CDR3 sequence (DNA): TGTGCCAGCAGCTTAGAAGTTGGGCCAGGGGGGCTCCACGAGCAGTACTTC. It yields the protein CASSLEVGPGGLHEQYF. V and J are TRBV7-9 and TRBJ2-7, with a tentative D call TRBD1 (7 bases). Germline CDR1 and CDR2: SEHNR and FQNEAQ (reference sequence). Trimming cost V 1 base and J 5 bases, with 21 bases left between them. This CDR3 has 17 residues.

On this clonotype: A clone one base away is much larger, so this may be a read error. The chain combines TRBV4-1 with TRBJ1-1; D remains unclear. The CDR3 is 16 amino acids. The germline CDR1 and CDR2 sequences are MGHRA and YSYEKL. V was cut by 5 bases and J by 1 base, with 17 bases left in between. The CDR3 nucleotides read TGCGCCAGCAGCTATAGGAATGTGGGTGGGAACACTGAAGCTTTCTTT. Amino acid sequence: CASSYRNVGGNTEAFF.

This clonotype was seen at least ten times. The genes are TRBV6-5 and TRBJ1-2; TRBD1 might be the D (5 bases). V was pared by 6 bases and J by 4 bases, with 15 bases between. This CDR3 has 14 amino acids. Germline V lookup: CDR1 MNHEY, CDR2 SVGAGI. CDR3 amino acids: CASRGDFGVYGYTF. CDR3 nucleotide sequence: TGTGCCAGCAGGGGGGATTTCGGGGTCTATGGCTACACCTTC.

The rearrangement joins TRBV4-2 to TRBJ2-2, with D perhaps TRBD1 or TRBD2 (6 bases each). Germline V gene sequence: CDR1 LGHNA, CDR2 YNFKEQ. The V end lost 0 bases, the J end lost 5 bases, and 13 bases lay between the germline ends. CDR3 length equals 16 residues. For the CDR3, the DNA is TGTGCCAGCAGCCAAGAACCGGGGGCGCATACCGGGGAGCTGTTTTTT. Protein product: CASSQEPGAHTGELFF.

J is TRBJ1-2 and V is TRBV24-1; D gene ambiguous. The CDR3 has 14 amino acids. CDR1 and CDR2 from the germline V gene are KGHDR and SFDVKD. V lost 3 bases and J 2 bases, leaving 9 bases between the germline ends. Here the CDR3 DNA reads TGTGCCACCAGTGATCCAGGACTAAACTATGGCTACACCTTC. This codes for CATSDPGLNYGYTF.

V and J are TRBV6-1 and TRBJ2-5, with 9 bases that match TRBD1. V lost 4 bases and J lost 5; bases outside the gene matches: 5. Germline-derived CDR1 and CDR2 are MNHNS and SASEGT. The CDR3 loop spans 14 amino acids. The CDR3 reads CASSAQTGGETQYF. CDR3 nucleotides: TGTGCCAGCAGTGCACAGACAGGGGGGGAGACCCAGTACTTC.

This clonotype was counted many times. The V gene is TRBV3-1, the J gene TRBJ2-7; 7 bases line up with TRBD1. Looked up from germline, CDR1 is LGHDT and CDR2 is YNNKEL (reference sequence). Germline trimming cut 4 bases from V and 5 bases from J; bases unmatched to any gene: 11. The CDR3 consists of 15 residues. DNA of the CDR3: TGTGCCAGCAGCCTCTCTACACTCAGGGGGAACGAGCAGTACTTC. It codes for CASSLSTLRGNEQYF.

The CDR3 region is CASRWGTNEKLFF. The CDR3 bases are TGTGCCAGTCGGTGGGGAACTAATGAAAAACTGTTTTTT. The chain couples TRBV7-6 to TRBJ1-4; D gene uncertain. The CDR3 is made up of 13 amino acids. V lost 9 bases, J lost 1 base, and 9 bases lay in between. CDR1 and CDR2 (germline): SGHVS, FNYEAQ.

V usage is TRBV7-9 and J usage is TRBJ2-1; 10 nucleotides line up with TRBD2. This CDR3 is 15 amino acids long. Trimming at V came to 11 bases and at J to 5 bases, leaving 12 bases not matched to a gene. Germline loops: CDR1 SEHNR, CDR2 FQNEAQ (reference sequence). Written as DNA, the CDR3 is TGTGCCGACGGTCCCGGGACTAGCGTAGACAATGAGCAGTTCTTC. It translates to CADGPGTSVDNEQFF.

Note on this clonotype: This may stem from a read error, because a much larger clone lies one nucleotide away. V gene TRBV7-2 combines with J gene TRBJ1-4; tentative D call: TRBD1 (5 bases). This CDR3 is built from 15 residues. From germline, CDR1 is SGHTA and CDR2 FQGNSA. CDR3 DNA sequence: TGTGCCTGCAGCCGTGGGGGTCAGGCTAATGAAAAACTGTTTTTT. Translated: CACSRGGQANEKLFF.